The subject of this entry is one T cell receptor (beta chain). What it recognizes is unknown. Trimming took 6 bases from V and 3 from J; bases not matched to a gene: 6. Germline V gene sequence: CDR1 DFQATT, CDR2 SNEGSKA (reference sequence). The CDR3 totals 15 residues. The data originate from a study of post-analysis software for immune sequencing data. Study details: Relapsing-remitting, secondary progressive and progressive-relapsing multiple sclerosis courses were included.

Unique molecular identifiers were built into the TCR beta cDNA libraries. Between about 1 and 10 million T cells gave rise to about 450,000 cDNA molecules. TCRdb re-called the PCR reads with MiXCR, one entry per CDR3 protein. The sample comprises hundreds of thousands of distinct CDR3 sequences, about 60% of which are singletons, and 10% to 12% rests with the top ten. Study results and limitations: Compared with controls, patients had more of five TRBV segments, including TRBV5-6, TRBV5-1 and TRBV20-1. The authors found that F measure strongly co-clustered same-batch samples.

The chain employs TRBV20-1 and TRBJ2-2, with 11 bases fitting TRBD1. The sequenced sample was blood. The sequence was obtained from a girl aged 2 to 9 with multiple sclerosis. DNA for the CDR3: TGCAGTGCCCGGACAGGGGGCAGAGACACCGGGGAGCTGTTTTTT. Translated: CSARTGGRDTGELFF.